One T cell receptor (beta chain) is described in this entry. Its specificity is not known. This specimen comes from a study of CD8+ T cells in alopecia areata. Extraction and reverse transcription of RNA yielded cDNA as the sequencing template. Assay used: immunoSEQ multiplex PCR; TCRdb lists only in-frame clones, some missing. The profile shows tens of thousands of clones, 44% of them singletons. This CDR3 has 13 residues. V lost 6 bases and J lost 4; bases outside the gene matches: 5. Germline assignment: CDR1 SNHLY and CDR2 FYNNEI. PBMCs provided sorted CD4+ and CD8+ T cells. Study conclusions and caveats: Relative to mice, TCR sharing across patients was less clear, a difference possibly HLA-related.

The sample comprised NKG2D-low CD8+ T cells sorted from blood. The sequence derives from a human donor with alopecia areata. The rearrangement links TRBV2 to TRBJ2-5; 7 bases match TRBD1. CDR3 DNA sequence: TGTGCCAGCAGATCGCAGGGGGTAGAGACCCAGTACTTC. Translated: CASRSQGVETQYF.